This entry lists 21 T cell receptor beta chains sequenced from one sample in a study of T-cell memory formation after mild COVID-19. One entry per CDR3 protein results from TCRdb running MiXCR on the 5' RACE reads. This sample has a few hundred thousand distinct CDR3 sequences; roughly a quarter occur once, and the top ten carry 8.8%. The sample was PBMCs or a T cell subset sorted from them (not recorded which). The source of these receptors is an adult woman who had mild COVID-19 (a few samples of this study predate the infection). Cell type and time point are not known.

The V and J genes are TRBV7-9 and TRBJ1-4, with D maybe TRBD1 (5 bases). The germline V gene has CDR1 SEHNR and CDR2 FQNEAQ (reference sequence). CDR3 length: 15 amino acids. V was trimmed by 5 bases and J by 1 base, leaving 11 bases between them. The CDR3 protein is CASSGEGVTNEKLFF. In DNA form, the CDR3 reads TGTGCCAGCAGCGGGGAAGGGGTAACTAATGAAAAACTGTTTTTT.

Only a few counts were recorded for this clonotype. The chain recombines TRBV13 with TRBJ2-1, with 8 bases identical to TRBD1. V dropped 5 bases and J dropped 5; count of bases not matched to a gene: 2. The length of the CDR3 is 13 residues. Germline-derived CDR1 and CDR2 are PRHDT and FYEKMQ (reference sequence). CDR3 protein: CASSPTGDNEQFF. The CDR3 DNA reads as TGTGCCAGCAGCCCGACAGGGGACAATGAGCAGTTCTTC.

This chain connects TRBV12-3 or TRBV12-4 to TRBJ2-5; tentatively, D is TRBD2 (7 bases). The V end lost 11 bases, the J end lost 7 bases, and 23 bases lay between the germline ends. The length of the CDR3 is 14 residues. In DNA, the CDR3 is TGTGCCTCGGGGAGGGCAGGGGAGTATGGGACCCAGTACTTC. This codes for CASGRAGEYGTQYF.

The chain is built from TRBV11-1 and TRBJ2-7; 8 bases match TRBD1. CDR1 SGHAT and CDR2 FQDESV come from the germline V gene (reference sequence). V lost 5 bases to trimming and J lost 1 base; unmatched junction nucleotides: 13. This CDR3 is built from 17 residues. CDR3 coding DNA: TGTGCCAGCAGCCGACGAAGAGAGACAGGGGCGTCCTACGAGCAGTACTTC. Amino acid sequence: CASSRRRETGASYEQYF.

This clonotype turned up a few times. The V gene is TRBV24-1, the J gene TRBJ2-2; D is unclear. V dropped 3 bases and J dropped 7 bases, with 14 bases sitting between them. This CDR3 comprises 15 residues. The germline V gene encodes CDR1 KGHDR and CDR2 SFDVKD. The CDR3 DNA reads TGTGCCACCAGTGATCCTCTGTTGCAGGTCGGGGAGCTGTTTTTT. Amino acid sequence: CATSDPLLQVGELFF.

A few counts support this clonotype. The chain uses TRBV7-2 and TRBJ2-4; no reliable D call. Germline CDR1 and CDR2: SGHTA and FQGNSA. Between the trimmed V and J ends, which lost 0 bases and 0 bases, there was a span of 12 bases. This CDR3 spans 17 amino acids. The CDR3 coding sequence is TGTGCCAGCAGCTTAGCCTCCGTGAGCAGAGCCAAAAACATTCAGTACTTC. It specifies CASSLASVSRAKNIQYF.

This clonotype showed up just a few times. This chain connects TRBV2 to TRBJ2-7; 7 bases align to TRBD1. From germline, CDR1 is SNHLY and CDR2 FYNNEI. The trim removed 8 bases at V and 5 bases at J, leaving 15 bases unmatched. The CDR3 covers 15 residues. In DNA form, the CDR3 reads TGTGCCAGCTCAAAAAGGGCAGGGGGTATCGACGAGCAGTACTTC. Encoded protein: CASSKRAGGIDEQYF.

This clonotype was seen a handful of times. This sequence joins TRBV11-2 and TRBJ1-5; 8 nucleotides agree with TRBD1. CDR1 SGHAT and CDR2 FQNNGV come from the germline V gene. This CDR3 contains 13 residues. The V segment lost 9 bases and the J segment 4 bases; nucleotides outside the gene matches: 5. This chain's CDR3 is CASGQGGNQPQHF. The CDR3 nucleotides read TGTGCCAGTGGACAGGGCGGTAATCAGCCCCAGCATTTT.

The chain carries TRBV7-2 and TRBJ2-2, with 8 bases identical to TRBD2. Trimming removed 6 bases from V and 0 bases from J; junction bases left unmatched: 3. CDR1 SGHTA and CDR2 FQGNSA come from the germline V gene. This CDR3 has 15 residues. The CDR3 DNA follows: TGTGCCAGCAGACTGGGACTAGCGAACACCGGGGAGCTGTTTTTT. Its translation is CASRLGLANTGELFF.

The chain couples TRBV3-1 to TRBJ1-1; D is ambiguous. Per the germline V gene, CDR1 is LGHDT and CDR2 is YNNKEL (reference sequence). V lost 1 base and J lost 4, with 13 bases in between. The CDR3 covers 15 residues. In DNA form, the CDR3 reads TGTGCCAGCAGCCAAGGGGCTGGGGTTCGCACTGAAGCTTTCTTT. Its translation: CASSQGAGVRTEAFF. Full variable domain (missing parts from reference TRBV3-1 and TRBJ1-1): DTAVSQTPKYLVTQMGNDKSIKCEQNLGHDTMYWYKQDSKKFLKIMFSYNNKELIINETVPNRFSPKSPDKAHLNLHINSLELGDSAVYFCASSQGAGVRTEAFFGQGTRLTVV.

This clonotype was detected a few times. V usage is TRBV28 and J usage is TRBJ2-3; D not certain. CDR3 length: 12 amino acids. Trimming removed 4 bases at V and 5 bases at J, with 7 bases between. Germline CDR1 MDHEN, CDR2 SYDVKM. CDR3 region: CASSSLLDTQYF. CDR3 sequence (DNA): TGTGCCAGCAGTTCACTACTAGATACGCAGTATTTT.

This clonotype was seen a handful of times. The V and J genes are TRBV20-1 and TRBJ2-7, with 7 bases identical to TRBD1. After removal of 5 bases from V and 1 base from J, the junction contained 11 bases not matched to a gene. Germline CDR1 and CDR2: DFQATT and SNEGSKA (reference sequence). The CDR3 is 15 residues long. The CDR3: CSARAQNRGSYEQYF. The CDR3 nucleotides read TGCAGTGCTCGCGCCCAAAACAGGGGATCCTACGAGCAGTACTTC.

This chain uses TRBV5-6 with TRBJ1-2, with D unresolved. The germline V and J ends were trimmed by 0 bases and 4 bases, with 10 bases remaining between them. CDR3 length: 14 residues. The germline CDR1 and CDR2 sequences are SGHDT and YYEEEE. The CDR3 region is CASSLGSGSYGYTF. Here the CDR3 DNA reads TGTGCCAGCAGCTTGGGCTCCGGGAGCTATGGCTACACCTTC.

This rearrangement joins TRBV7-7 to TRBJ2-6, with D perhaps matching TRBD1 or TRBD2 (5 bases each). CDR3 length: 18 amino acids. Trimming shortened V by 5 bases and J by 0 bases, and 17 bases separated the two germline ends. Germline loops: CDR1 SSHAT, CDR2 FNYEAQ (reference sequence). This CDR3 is CASSPGAVSSSGANVLTF. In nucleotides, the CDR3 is TGTGCCAGCAGCCCCGGGGCAGTCTCGAGCTCTGGGGCCAACGTCCTGACTTTC.

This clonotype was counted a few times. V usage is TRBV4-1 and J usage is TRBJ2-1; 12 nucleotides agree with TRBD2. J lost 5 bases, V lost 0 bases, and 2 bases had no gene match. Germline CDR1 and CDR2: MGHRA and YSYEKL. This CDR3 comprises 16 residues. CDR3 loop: CASSQDRTSGDNEQFF. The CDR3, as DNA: TGCGCCAGCAGCCAAGATCGGACTAGCGGGGACAATGAGCAGTTCTTC.

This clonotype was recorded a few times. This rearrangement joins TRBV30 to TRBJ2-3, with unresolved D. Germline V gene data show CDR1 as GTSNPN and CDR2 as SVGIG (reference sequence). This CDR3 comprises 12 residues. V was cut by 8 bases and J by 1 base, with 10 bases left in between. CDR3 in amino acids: CALERGTDTQYF. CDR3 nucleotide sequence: TGTGCCCTGGAGCGAGGCACAGATACGCAGTATTTT.

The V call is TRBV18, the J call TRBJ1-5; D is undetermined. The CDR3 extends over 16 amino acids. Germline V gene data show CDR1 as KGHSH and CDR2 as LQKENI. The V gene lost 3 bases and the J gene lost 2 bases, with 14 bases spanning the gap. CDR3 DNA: TGTGCCAGCTCACCCGGCGCGGGGAATCGCAATCAGCCCCAGCATTTT. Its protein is CASSPGAGNRNQPQHF.

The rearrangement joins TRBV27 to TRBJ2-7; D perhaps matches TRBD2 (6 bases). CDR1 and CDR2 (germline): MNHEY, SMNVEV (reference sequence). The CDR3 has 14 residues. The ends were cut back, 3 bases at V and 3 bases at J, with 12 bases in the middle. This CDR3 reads CASSLVARDYEQYF. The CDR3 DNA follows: TGTGCCAGCAGTTTGGTTGCGCGGGACTACGAGCAGTACTTC.

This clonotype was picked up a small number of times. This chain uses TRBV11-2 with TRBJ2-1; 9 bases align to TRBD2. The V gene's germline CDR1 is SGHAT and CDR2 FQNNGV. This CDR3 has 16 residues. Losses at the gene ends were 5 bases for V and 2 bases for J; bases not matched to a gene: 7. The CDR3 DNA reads TGTGCCAGCAGCATCTCTAGCGGGGTCCCCTACAATGAGCAGTTCTTC. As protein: CASSISSGVPYNEQFF.

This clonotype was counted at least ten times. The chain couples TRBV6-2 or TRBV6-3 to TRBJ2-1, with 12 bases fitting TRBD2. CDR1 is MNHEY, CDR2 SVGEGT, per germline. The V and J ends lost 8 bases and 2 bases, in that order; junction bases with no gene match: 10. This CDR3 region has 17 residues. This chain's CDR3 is CASLTKLAGGTYNEQFF. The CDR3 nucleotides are TGTGCCAGCCTAACCAAACTAGCGGGAGGAACCTACAATGAGCAGTTCTTC.

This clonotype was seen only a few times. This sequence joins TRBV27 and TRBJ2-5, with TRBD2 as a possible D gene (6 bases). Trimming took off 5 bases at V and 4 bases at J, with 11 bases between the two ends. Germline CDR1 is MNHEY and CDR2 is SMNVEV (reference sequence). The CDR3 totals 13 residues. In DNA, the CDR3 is TGTGCCAGCAGTAGGCTCGGGAGAGAGACCCAGTACTTC. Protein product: CASSRLGRETQYF.